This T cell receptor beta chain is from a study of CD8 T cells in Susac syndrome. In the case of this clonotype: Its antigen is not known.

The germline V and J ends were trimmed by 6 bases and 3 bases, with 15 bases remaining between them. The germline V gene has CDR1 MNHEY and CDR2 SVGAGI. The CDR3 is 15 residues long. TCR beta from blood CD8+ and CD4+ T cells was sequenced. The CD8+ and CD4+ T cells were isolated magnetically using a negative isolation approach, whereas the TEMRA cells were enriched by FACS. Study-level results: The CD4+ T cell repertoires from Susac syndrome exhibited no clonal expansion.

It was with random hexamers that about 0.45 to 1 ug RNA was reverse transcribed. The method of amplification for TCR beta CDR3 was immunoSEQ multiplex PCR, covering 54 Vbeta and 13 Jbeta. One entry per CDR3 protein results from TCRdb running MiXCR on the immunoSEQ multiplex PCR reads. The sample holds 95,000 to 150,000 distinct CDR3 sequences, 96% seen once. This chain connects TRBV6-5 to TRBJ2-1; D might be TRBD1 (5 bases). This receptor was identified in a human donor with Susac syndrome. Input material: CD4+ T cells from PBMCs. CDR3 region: CASSPTQGSYNEQFF. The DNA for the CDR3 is TGTGCCAGCAGCCCAACCCAGGGCAGCTACAATGAGCAGTTCTTC.